These T cell receptor beta chains were read from a single sample in a study of CD4 T cells in relation to SARS-CoV-2 and coronaviruses. The assay was immunoSEQ multiplex PCR, and TCRdb's table has in-frame clones only and misses some. The table lists about 56,000 clones, 92% of them singletons. Sequences were obtained from naive CD4+ T cells from PBMCs. These receptors were obtained from an adult with COVID-19. CDR3s include the opening cysteine and the closing phenylalanine or tryptophan. D genes are given only for firm matches. Clone size is stated in some rows and not others, as once, few, many or a class when expanded.

-	TRBV21-1	once	TRBJ2-7	CASSPGREENEQYF	TGTGCCAGCAGCCCCGGGCGGGAGGAAAACGAGCAGTACTTC
-	TRBV15	-	TRBJ2-5	CATSRVGNQETQYF	TGTGCCACCAGCAGAGTAGGAAACCAAGAGACCCAGTACTTC
-	TRBV7-2	-	TRBJ2-1	CASSLDTNNEQFF	TGTGCCAGCAGCCTGGACACCAACAATGAGCAGTTCTTC
-	TRBV15	-	TRBJ2-7	CATSVGLEYEQYF	TGTGCCACCAGCGTGGGACTGGAATACGAGCAGTACTTC
-	TRBV2	-	TRBJ1-2	CASSVANYGYTF	TGTGCCAGCAGTGTGGCTAACTATGGCTACACCTTC
-	TRBV24-1	-	TRBJ2-1	CATSGAGENEQFF	TGTGCCACCAGTGGGGCAGGGGAAAATGAGCAGTTCTTC
-	TRBV3-1/TRBV3-2	-	TRBJ1-2	CASRANYGYTF	TGTGCCAGCCGAGCTAACTATGGCTACACCTTC
TRBD1	TRBV7-9	-	TRBJ2-7	CASSFPGGVYEQYF	TGTGCCAGCAGCTTTCCAGGGGGCGTCTACGAGCAGTACTTC
-	TRBV2	-	TRBJ2-2	CASADSLRPGELFF	TGTGCCAGCGCTGATAGCCTCCGACCCGGGGAGCTGTTTTTT
-	TRBV30	-	TRBJ1-4	CAWSRTAGTNEKLFF	TGTGCCTGGAGTCGGACGGCTGGAACTAATGAAAAACTGTTTTTT